These 16 T cell receptor beta chains share one sample of origin, sequenced in a study of T-cell memory formation after mild COVID-19. TCRdb re-called the 5' RACE reads with MiXCR, one entry per CDR3 protein. This repertoire shows a few hundred thousand distinct CDR3 sequences, about 17% found once; its top ten account for around a fifth. The sample taken for sequencing was PBMCs or a T cell subset sorted from them (not recorded which). The origin of the receptors is a man between 18 and 29 years old who had mild COVID-19 (a few samples of this study predate the infection). Cell type and time point are not known.

The chain combines TRBV14 with TRBJ2-1; D is possibly TRBD2 (6 bases). V was trimmed by 2 bases and J by 4 bases, leaving 15 bases between them. Looked up from germline, CDR1 is SGHDN and CDR2 is FVKESK. CDR3 length: 16 amino acids. CDR3 bases: TGTGCCAGCAGCCAAACTACCCAGGGACTGTACAATGAGCAGTTCTTC. Its translation is CASSQTTQGLYNEQFF.

This clonotype occurred a few times. This chain joins TRBV3-1 and TRBJ2-5, with a weak D call TRBD2 (6 bases). V dropped 4 bases and J dropped 0 bases, with 12 bases sitting between them. Germline values: CDR1 LGHDT, CDR2 YNNKEL (reference sequence). The CDR3 consists of 15 residues. The CDR3 loop is CASSRLDMYQETQYF. Written as DNA, the CDR3 is TGTGCCAGCAGCCGACTAGACATGTACCAAGAGACCCAGTACTTC.

The table lists this clonotype with a few counts. The CDR3 DNA is TGTGCCAGCAGTTACGATCCTAAGGGGAACACAGATACGCAGTATTTT. The encoded protein is CASSYDPKGNTDTQYF. The chain links TRBV6-5 to TRBJ2-3, with a possible D match to TRBD1 (5 bases). Trimming took 2 bases from V and 2 from J, leaving 14 bases between them. Germline V lookup: CDR1 MNHEY, CDR2 SVGAGI. The CDR3 extends over 16 amino acids.

The chain joins TRBV7-9 to TRBJ2-3; tentatively, D is TRBD2 (6 bases). The germline gives CDR1 SEHNR, CDR2 FQNEAQ (reference sequence). Trimming removed 5 bases from V and 6 bases from J, with 18 bases in between. This CDR3 comprises 15 residues. The CDR3 here is CASSGRPGLEDTQYF. CDR3 DNA sequence: TGTGCCAGCAGCGGTCGGCCGGGACTCGAGGATACGCAGTATTTT. Together with reference TRBV7-9 and TRBJ2-3, the CDR3 gives the full variable domain: DTGVSQNPRHKITKRGQNVTFRCDPISEHNRLYWYRQTLGQGPEFLTYFQNEAQLEKSRLLSDRFSAERPKGSFSTLEIQRTEQGDSAMYLCASSGRPGLEDTQYFGPGTRLTVL.

This clonotype was observed at least ten times. The CDR3 loop reads CASSFSGRGFRNEQFF. CDR3 sequence (DNA): TGTGCCAGCAGCTTTTCGGGCAGGGGATTTCGGAATGAGCAGTTCTTC. The rearrangement uses TRBV7-9 and TRBJ2-1; weak D call: TRBD1 (6 bases). In germline, CDR1 is SEHNR, CDR2 FQNEAQ (reference sequence). The CDR3 contains 16 residues. V lost 3 bases and J 7 bases, leaving 19 bases between the germline ends.

The V and J genes are TRBV4-2 and TRBJ1-2; the D is unclear. Germline assignment: CDR1 LGHNA and CDR2 YNFKEQ. Between the trimmed V and J ends, which lost 3 bases and 6 bases, there was a span of 11 bases. The CDR3 has 13 amino acids. The CDR3 DNA sequence: TGTGCCAGCAGCCAGGGCGGAGAAGATGGCTACACCTTC. Translated: CASSQGGEDGYTF.

The J gene is TRBJ2-5, the V gene TRBV7-2; D possibly corresponds to TRBD1 (7 bases). The CDR3 has 14 residues. Trimming removed 5 bases at V and 7 bases at J, with 17 bases between. The germline V gene encodes CDR1 SGHTA and CDR2 FQGNSA. CDR3 nucleotide sequence: TGTGCCAGCAGCCGGAGGGGGCTGCCGGGGACCCAGTACTTC. Its protein product is CASSRRGLPGTQYF.

The sample holds a few counts of this clonotype. This chain uses TRBV2 with TRBJ1-2, with 7 bases matching TRBD1. The CDR3 is 13 amino acids. The V segment lost 2 bases and the J segment 5 bases; nucleotides outside the gene matches: 2. In germline, CDR1 is SNHLY, CDR2 FYNNEI. The CDR3: CASSEQGGYGYTF. In DNA form, the CDR3 reads TGTGCCAGCAGTGAACAGGGGGGGTATGGCTACACCTTC. The full variable domain, with the rest looked up from reference TRBV2 and TRBJ1-2, is EPEVTQTPSHQVTQMGQEVILRCVPISNHLYFYWYRQILGQKVEFLVSFYNNEISEKSEIFDDQFSVERPDGSNFTLKIRSTKLEDSAMYFCASSEQGGYGYTFGSGTRLTVV.

The rearrangement joins TRBV25-1 to TRBJ1-2, with 9 bases aligning to TRBD1. Germline V gene sequence: CDR1 MGHDK, CDR2 SYGVNS. V was clipped by 5 bases and J by 11 bases; unmatched bases: 15. This CDR3 is 15 amino acids long. CDR3 nucleotides: TGTGCCAGCAGTCCCCGGGACAGGGATATTCAGGGATACACCTTC. This codes for CASSPRDRDIQGYTF.

This chain links TRBV6-1 with TRBJ2-5, with 9 bases fitting TRBD1. In germline, CDR1 is MNHNS, CDR2 SASEGT. Unmatched junction bases numbered 5, after V lost 6 bases and J lost 3 bases. The CDR3 length is 14 residues. The CDR3 DNA is TGTGCCAGCAGGCTGACAGGGGGTAAAGAGACCCAGTACTTC. Encoded protein: CASRLTGGKETQYF.

The chain carries TRBV20-1 and TRBJ1-5; no reliable D call. The CDR3 consists of 11 residues. Trimming pared 8 bases from V and 11 bases from J, leaving 16 bases between. Germline CDR1 and CDR2: DFQATT and SNEGSKA (reference sequence). CDR3 region: CSTYSFSAQHF. The DNA for the CDR3 is TGCAGTACCTACAGTTTCTCCGCCCAGCATTTT.

This clonotype was counted ten times or more. The chain recombines TRBV5-1 with TRBJ2-3; 7 nucleotides line up with TRBD1. Trimming removed 4 bases from V and 5 bases from J; junction bases left unmatched: 7. The CDR3 runs to 14 residues. CDR1 is SGHRS and CDR2 is YFSETQ in the germline V gene. The CDR3 region is CASSRRQGGDTQYF. The CDR3 nucleotides are TGCGCCAGCAGCCGCCGACAGGGTGGAGATACGCAGTATTTT.

The chain recombines TRBV12-3 or TRBV12-4 with TRBJ1-1; D not resolved. V lost 6 bases and J lost 0, with 26 bases in between. The CDR3 length is 19 residues. The chain's CDR3 is CASSPSGRSLLFMNTEAFF. The CDR3 DNA reads TGTGCCAGCAGCCCTTCGGGCCGGTCACTCCTGTTCATGAACACTGAAGCTTTCTTT.

This clonotype was picked up a small number of times. V is TRBV28 and J is TRBJ2-1; no definite D call. The CDR3 has 12 residues. Trimming shortened V by 1 base and J by 10 bases, and 8 bases separated the two germline ends. Germline values: CDR1 MDHEN, CDR2 SYDVKM. The CDR3 is CASSLSSREQFF. CDR3 DNA sequence: TGTGCCAGCAGTTTATCCAGCCGGGAGCAGTTCTTC.

The rearrangement uses TRBV5-1 and TRBJ1-2; 9 positions match TRBD1. From germline, CDR1 is SGHRS and CDR2 YFSETQ. The length of the CDR3 is 16 residues. Trimming at V came to 4 bases and at J to 3 bases, leaving 10 bases not matched to a gene. Here the CDR3 reads CASSAILTGGHYGYTF. The CDR3 coding sequence is TGCGCCAGCAGCGCTATCCTTACAGGGGGCCACTATGGCTACACCTTC.

The chain is built from TRBV12-3 or TRBV12-4 and TRBJ1-6; a possible D gene is TRBD1 (6 bases). V was pared by 5 bases and J by 8 bases, with 13 bases between. CDR3 length equals 14 residues. CDR3 in DNA: TGTGCCAGCAGTCAGGGACACGGGGATTCACCCCTCCACTTT. Encoded protein: CASSQGHGDSPLHF.